Each of the 9 T cell receptor beta chains below was sequenced from the same sample in a study of lymphopenia after photon versus proton radiotherapy. Some clones are missing from TCRdb's copy, which holds only in-frame ones; the method was immunoSEQ multiplex PCR. Among over 50,000 clones listed, approximately 84% were seen once. Sequenced here: peripheral blood, sampled from a patient treated with photon-based radiotherapy. The origin of the receptors is a middle-aged man with gastric cancer.

V and J are TRBV27 and TRBJ2-3, with D possibly being TRBD1 (6 bases). The germline CDR1 and CDR2 sequences are MNHEY and SMNVEV (reference sequence). V lost 7 bases and J lost 2, with 13 bases in between. This CDR3 has 14 amino acids. The chain's CDR3 is CASNRQAHTDTQYF. The CDR3 DNA follows: TGTGCCAGCAACCGACAGGCGCACACAGATACGCAGTATTTT.

The chain combines TRBV6-4 with TRBJ1-4; TRBD1 might be the D (6 bases). V lost 6 bases and J lost 10, with 18 bases in between. CDR1 is MRHNA and CDR2 is SNTAGT in the germline V gene. The CDR3 totals 14 residues. CDR3 amino acids: CASRAGAEGGKLFF. DNA of the CDR3: TGTGCCAGCAGGGCCGGAGCCGAAGGGGGAAAACTGTTTTTT.

The V call is TRBV27, the J call TRBJ1-6; D is undetermined. The V end was cut by 7 bases, the J end by 0 bases, with 10 bases between. The germline V gene has CDR1 MNHEY and CDR2 SMNVEV (reference sequence). CDR3 length: 15 residues. CDR3 in DNA: TGTGCCAGCACGAACCTGAGCTCCTATAATTCACCCCTCCACTTT. It codes for CASTNLSSYNSPLHF.

V usage is TRBV10-3 and J usage is TRBJ1-1; D ambiguous. This CDR3 region has 14 residues. Between the trimmed V and J ends, which lost 4 bases and 0 bases, there was a span of 9 bases. Germline V gene sequence: CDR1 ENHRY, CDR2 SYGVKD. CDR3: CAISAPGLNTEAFF. The CDR3 DNA sequence: TGTGCCATCAGTGCCCCTGGCCTGAACACTGAAGCTTTCTTT.

The rearrangement uses TRBV4-1 and TRBJ2-2; D possibly corresponds to TRBD2 (5 bases). The CDR3 runs to 14 residues. V shed 2 bases and J shed 10 bases, with 14 bases lying between them. Germline-derived CDR1 and CDR2 are MGHRA and YSYEKL. The CDR3 sequence: CASSQPHEGVELFF. The DNA for the CDR3 is TGCGCCAGCAGCCAACCGCACGAGGGTGTGGAGCTGTTTTTT.

The V and J genes are TRBV7-2 and TRBJ1-2; TRBD1 aligns across 8 bases. J gave up 8 bases and V 5 bases, and 13 bases lay outside the gene matches. Per germline, CDR1 SGHTA and CDR2 FQGNSA. The CDR3 sequence is 15 residues long. CDR3 sequence: CASSPGTGPSLGYTF. As DNA, the CDR3 is TGTGCCAGCAGCCCAGGGACAGGCCCCTCTTTGGGCTACACCTTC.

The chain joins TRBV7-9 to TRBJ1-2; no reliable D call. The V end was cut by 6 bases, the J end by 2 bases, with 10 bases between. CDR3 length: 13 amino acids. The V gene's germline CDR1 is SEHNR and CDR2 FQNEAQ (reference sequence). CDR3 sequence reads: CASSSRRNYGYTF. CDR3 nucleotides: TGTGCCAGCAGTAGCAGGCGGAACTATGGCTACACCTTC.

This chain uses TRBV29-1 with TRBJ2-5; D gene ambiguous. The V gene's germline CDR1 is SQVTM and CDR2 ANQGSEA. V was shortened by 6 bases and J by 2 bases, with 4 bases between the two germline ends. The CDR3 runs 10 residues. This CDR3 reads CSVHQETQYF. The CDR3 DNA sequence: TGCAGCGTCCATCAAGAGACCCAGTACTTC.

The chain carries TRBV4-1 and TRBJ2-2; D perhaps matches TRBD1 (5 bases). The germline gives CDR1 MGHRA, CDR2 YSYEKL. The CDR3 is 15 residues long. V was pared by 1 base and J by 6 bases, with 12 bases between. CDR3 in amino acids: CASSQVLQVPGELFF. The CDR3, as DNA: TGCGCCAGCAGCCAAGTCCTACAGGTTCCCGGGGAGCTGTTTTTT.